The rows below give T cell receptor beta chains drawn from one sample of a study of blood T cell repertoires in COVID-19. Measured with immunoSEQ multiplex PCR; TCRdb has only the in-frame clones, and not every one. In the table there are roughly 260,000 clones, about 90% of which are singletons. Sequencing used peripheral blood. The source of these receptors is a woman aged 25 to 39 with COVID-19, enrolled during active disease. The CDR3 runs from the conserved cysteine through the conserved F or W. D genes are given only for firm matches. Size values are once, few and many counts, or a class for expanded clones, and some rows have none.

>NA|TRBV27|NA|12|TRBJ1-6
TGTGCCAGCAGTTTCTCAGGTGTACCCCTCCACTTT
CASSFSGVPLHF
>TRBD1|TRBV25-1|NA|14|TRBJ1-3
TGTGCCAGCAGTGAAGGGACAGCCGGTGGCACCATATATTTT
CASSEGTAGGTIYF
>NA|TRBV6-2/TRBV6-3|NA|15|TRBJ1-1
TGTGCCAGCAGTCGCGCACAGGGAGTGAACACTGAAGCTTTCTTT
CASSRAQGVNTEAFF
>TRBD1|TRBV10-3|once|15|TRBJ1-1
TGTGCCATCAGTGAGGGACAGGGGGCTAAGACTGAAGCTTTCTTT
CAISEGQGAKTEAFF
>TRBD2|TRBV30|NA|14|TRBJ2-2
TGTGCCTTCCCAAGTAGCGGGAGAACCGGGGAGCTGTTTTTT
CAFPSSGRTGELFF
>TRBD1|TRBV7-2|once|15|TRBJ2-5
TGTGCCAGCAGCCTTAGGACAGGTCGGGGCGAGACCCAGTACTTC
CASSLRTGRGETQYF
>NA|TRBV7-3|once|15|TRBJ2-6
TGTGCCAGCAGCCCTGGCGGCTCTGGGGCCAACGTCCTGACTTTC
CASSPGGSGANVLTF
>NA|TRBV6-2/TRBV6-3|few|12|TRBJ1-2
TGTGCCAGCAGTTACGGGGCGGAGGGCTACACCTTC
CASSYGAEGYTF
>TRBD2|TRBV20-1|NA|16|TRBJ2-7
TGCAGTGCGAGTCTAGGAGTGGTGCGGGAGGACAACGAGCAGTACTTC
CSASLGVVREDNEQYF
>NA|TRBV7-8|NA|17|TRBJ1-1
TGTGCCAGCAGCCCCAGACGCAGGGACAAATGGGACACTGAAGCTTTCTTT
CASSPRRRDKWDTEAFF
>TRBD2|TRBV19|NA|15|TRBJ2-2
TGTGCCAGTAGCCCGGGCCCTAGCGGGGCCGGGGAGCTGTTTTTT
CASSPGPSGAGELFF
>NA|TRBV27|NA|14|TRBJ2-7
TGTGCCAGCAATAAAGTACCACTAACTGGCGAGCAGTACTTC
CASNKVPLTGEQYF
>NA|TRBV5-6|NA|15|TRBJ2-7
TGTGCCAGCAGCGCAACCGGGATAGTGATTTACGAGCAGTACTTC
CASSATGIVIYEQYF
>NA|TRBV19|NA|13|TRBJ2-7
TGTGCCAGTAGCCACCGACAGCTCTACGAGCAGTACTTC
CASSHRQLYEQYF
>NA|TRBV5-4|NA|16|TRBJ2-1
TGTGCCAGCAGCTTGGACGTCGGGACTCCGGTTCGGGAGCAGTTCTTC
CASSLDVGTPVREQFF
>NA|TRBV6-5|NA|15|TRBJ1-1
TGTGCCAGCAGTTACTCGACAGGAATGAACACTGAAGCTTTCTTT
CASSYSTGMNTEAFF
>TRBD1|TRBV7-2|NA|14|TRBJ2-1
TGTGCCAGCAGCTTAGCTTCAGGGGGCAATGAGCAGTTCTTC
CASSLASGGNEQFF
>TRBD1|TRBV3-1/TRBV3-2|NA|13|TRBJ1-4
TGTGCCAGCAGCCCCGCACAGGGGGCAAAACTGTTTTTT
CASSPAQGAKLFF
>NA|TRBV6-5|NA|11|TRBJ1-2
TGTGCCAGCAGTCGTGGAGAGGGCTACACCTTC
CASSRGEGYTF
>TRBD1|TRBV19|NA|17|TRBJ1-5
TGTGGCTGTAGTCCGGGACAGGGGACCTATAGCAATCAGCCCCAGCATTTT
CGCSPGQGTYSNQPQHF
>NA|TRBV2|NA|15|TRBJ1-3
TGTGCCAGCAGTGACAGGGCCTACTCTGGAAACACCATATATTTT
CASSDRAYSGNTIYF
>NA|TRBV6-1|NA|14|TRBJ2-3
TGTGCCAGCAGACCTTTAGCGAGCACAGATACGCAGTATTTT
CASRPLASTDTQYF
>NA|TRBV21-1|NA|13|TRBJ1-6
TGTGCCAGCAGCAATAAAATTGATTCACCCCTCCACTTT
CASSNKIDSPLHF
>NA|TRBV11-3|NA|15|TRBJ2-2
TGTGCCAGCAGCTTAGGTGCAGGCGGGACCGGGGAGCTGTTTTTT
CASSLGAGGTGELFF
>NA|TRBV29-1|NA|13|TRBJ2-3
TGCAGCGTTGTGGGAGCAAGCACAGATACGCAGTATTTT
CSVVGASTDTQYF
>NA|TRBV27|NA|13|TRBJ1-1
TGTGCCAGCAGCCCAGGGCGGAACACTGAAGCTTTCTTT
CASSPGRNTEAFF
>NA|TRBV4-2|NA|13|TRBJ2-7
TGTGCCAGCAGCCAAGATGACTTCTACGAGCAGTACTTC
CASSQDDFYEQYF
>NA|TRBV27|NA|14|TRBJ1-2
TGTGCCAGCAGTTCGAAGGGGTTCGGCTATGGCTACACCTTC
CASSSKGFGYGYTF
>NA|TRBV12-3/TRBV12-4|NA|13|TRBJ2-1
TGTGCCAGCAGTTTACGGCAGGACAATGAGCAGTTCTTC
CASSLRQDNEQFF
>NA|TRBV28|NA|16|TRBJ1-1
TGTGCCAGCAGTCCCACACGACAGGTCTGGGGCACTGAAGCTTTCTTT
CASSPTRQVWGTEAFF
>NA|TRBV24-1|NA|12|TRBJ1-1
TGTGCCACCAGAGGGACAAACACTGAAGCTTTCTTT
CATRGTNTEAFF
>TRBD2|TRBV2|NA|18|TRBJ2-5
TGTGCCAGCAGTGAAGCGCTTCTGACTAGCGGGAGGCAGGAGACCCAGTACTTC
CASSEALLTSGRQETQYF
>TRBD1|TRBV18|NA|17|TRBJ2-4
TGTGCCAGCTCACCACGACAGGGATCGGTGACCAAAAACATTCAGTACTTC
CASSPRQGSVTKNIQYF
>TRBD1|TRBV30|NA|12|TRBJ1-2
TGTGCCTGGACGGGACAGGGGTATGGCTACACCTTC
CAWTGQGYGYTF
>TRBD1|TRBV19|NA|16|TRBJ1-5
TGTGCCAGTTCTCCTTCGACAGGGAGTTATGATCAGCCCCAGCATTTT
CASSPSTGSYDQPQHF
>TRBD1|TRBV2|NA|14|TRBJ1-2
TGTGCCAGCAGTGGCGGACAGGGGAACTATGGCTACACCTTC
CASSGGQGNYGYTF
>TRBD1|TRBV7-6|NA|17|TRBJ1-6
TGTGCCAGCAGCTTATACCAGGGGGCGGATTATAATTCACCCCTCCACTTT
CASSLYQGADYNSPLHF
>NA|TRBV10-3|NA|13|TRBJ1-4
TGTGCCATCAGTCCGGGACAAAGGGAAAAACTGTTTTTT
CAISPGQREKLFF
>TRBD1|TRBV28|NA|14|TRBJ2-2
TGTGCCAGCAAAGGAGACAGGGTGGACGGGGAGCTGTTTTTT
CASKGDRVDGELFF
>NA|TRBV18|NA|15|TRBJ2-3
TGTGCCAGCTCACCCTCGCAGGGGAAAACAGATACGCAGTATTTT
CASSPSQGKTDTQYF
>TRBD1|TRBV2|NA|14|TRBJ1-3
TGTGCCAGCAGCGGGGACAGGGTAGGAAACACCATATATTTT
CASSGDRVGNTIYF
>TRBD1|TRBV18|NA|15|TRBJ1-6
TGTGCCAGCTCACGCGACAGGGGCGATAATTCACCCCTCCACTTT
CASSRDRGDNSPLHF
>NA|TRBV3-1/TRBV3-2|few|13|TRBJ1-2
TGTGCCAGCAGCCCTCGGACAGTGGAAGGCTACACCTTC
CASSPRTVEGYTF
>NA|TRBV19|NA|14|TRBJ2-7
TGTGCCAGTAGTATGCGTATAGATTCCTACGAGCAGTACTTC
CASSMRIDSYEQYF
>NA|TRBV30|NA|15|TRBJ1-2
TGTGCCTGGAGTGCCGGGACCTCGGGAGACTATGGCTACACCTTC
CAWSAGTSGDYGYTF
>NA|TRBV24-1|NA|15|TRBJ1-4
TGTGCCACCAGTGAAGGGGAAAGGGCGGAGGAAAAACTGTTTTTT
CATSEGERAEEKLFF
>NA|TRBV7-8|few|13|TRBJ2-5
TGTGCCAGCAATGGTCCAGGGCAAGAGACCCAGTACTTC
CASNGPGQETQYF
>TRBD1|TRBV30|NA|13|TRBJ1-2
TGTGCCTGGACCTCTGACAGGGCGGATGGCTACACCTTC
CAWTSDRADGYTF
>NA|TRBV5-1|NA|15|TRBJ2-1
TGCGCCAGCAGCCAGGACAGTAGCTCCTACAATGAGCAGTTCTTC
CASSQDSSSYNEQFF
>TRBD2|TRBV3-1/TRBV3-2|NA|15|TRBJ2-3
TGTGCCAGCAGCCCGACTAGCGGGAGTGTAGATACGCAGTATTTT
CASSPTSGSVDTQYF